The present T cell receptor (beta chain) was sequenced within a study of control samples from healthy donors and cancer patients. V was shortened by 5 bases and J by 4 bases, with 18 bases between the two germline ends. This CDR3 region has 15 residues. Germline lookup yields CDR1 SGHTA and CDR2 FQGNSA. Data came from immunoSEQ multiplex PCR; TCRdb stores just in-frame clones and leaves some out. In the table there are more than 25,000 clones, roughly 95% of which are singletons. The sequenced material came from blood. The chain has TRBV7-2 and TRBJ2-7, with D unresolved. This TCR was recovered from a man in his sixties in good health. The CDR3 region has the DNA TGTGCCAGCAGCCCTCGTAGGGTGTCGGGTTACGAGCAGTACTTC. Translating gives CASSPRRVSGYEQYF.